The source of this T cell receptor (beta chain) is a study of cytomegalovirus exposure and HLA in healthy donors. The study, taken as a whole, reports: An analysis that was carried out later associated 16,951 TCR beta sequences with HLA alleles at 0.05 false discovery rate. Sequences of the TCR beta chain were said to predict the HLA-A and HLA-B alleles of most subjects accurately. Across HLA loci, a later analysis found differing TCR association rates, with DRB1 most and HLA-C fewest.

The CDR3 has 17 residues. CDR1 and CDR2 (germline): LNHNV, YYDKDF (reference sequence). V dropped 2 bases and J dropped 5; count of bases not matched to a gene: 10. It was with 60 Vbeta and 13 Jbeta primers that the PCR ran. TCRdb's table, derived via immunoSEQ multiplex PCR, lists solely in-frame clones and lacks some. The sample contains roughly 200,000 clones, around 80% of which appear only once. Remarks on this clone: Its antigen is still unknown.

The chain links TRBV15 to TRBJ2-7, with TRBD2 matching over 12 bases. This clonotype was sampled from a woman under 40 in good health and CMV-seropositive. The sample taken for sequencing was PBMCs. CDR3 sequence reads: CATSRLLAGGLGHEQYF. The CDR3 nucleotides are TGTGCCACCAGCAGATTACTAGCGGGAGGCCTCGGGCACGAGCAGTACTTC.